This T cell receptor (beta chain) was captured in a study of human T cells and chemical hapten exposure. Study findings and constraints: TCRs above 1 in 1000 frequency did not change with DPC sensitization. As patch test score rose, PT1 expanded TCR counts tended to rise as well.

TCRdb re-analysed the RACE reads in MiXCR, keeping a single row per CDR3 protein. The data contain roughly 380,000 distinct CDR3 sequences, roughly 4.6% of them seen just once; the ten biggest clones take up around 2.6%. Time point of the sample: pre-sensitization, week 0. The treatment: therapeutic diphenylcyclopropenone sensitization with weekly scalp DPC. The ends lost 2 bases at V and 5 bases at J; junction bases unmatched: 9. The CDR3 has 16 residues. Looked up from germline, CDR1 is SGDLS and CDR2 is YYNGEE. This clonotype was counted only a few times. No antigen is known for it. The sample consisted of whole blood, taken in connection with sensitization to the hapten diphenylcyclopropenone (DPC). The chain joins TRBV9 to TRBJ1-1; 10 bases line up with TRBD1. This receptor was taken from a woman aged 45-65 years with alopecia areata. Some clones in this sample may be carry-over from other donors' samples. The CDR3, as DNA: TGTGCCAGCAGCGTTGGACTAGACAGGGGGCCTACTGAAGCTTTCTTT. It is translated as CASSVGLDRGPTEAFF.